Following are 26 T cell receptor beta chains from one sample sequenced in a study of cytomegalovirus exposure and HLA in healthy donors. Amplification used 60 Vbeta primers and 13 Jbeta primers. Using immunoSEQ multiplex PCR, the repertoire was profiled, and TCRdb retains in-frame clones only, with some absent. Found here are 60,000 to 75,000 clones, about 74% of them singletons; the top ten hold about a fifth. The sample was PBMCs. These receptors originate from a woman in her thirties in good health and CMV-seropositive.

V usage is TRBV4-2 and J usage is TRBJ2-1; the match to TRBD2 covers 8 bases. Germline V lookup: CDR1 LGHNA, CDR2 YNFKEQ. J was trimmed by 0 bases and V by 1 base; bases with no gene match: 5. This CDR3 is built from 17 residues. The DNA of the CDR3 is TGTGCCAGCAGCCAAGGGGAAGGGACTAGCTCCTACAATGAGCAGTTCTTC. It is translated as CASSQGEGTSSYNEQFF.

A few counts support this clone. The rearrangement uses TRBV21-1 and TRBJ1-2. TRBV21-1 is marked as a pseudogene. There are 11 residues in the CDR3. CDR3 loop: CASKQTYGYTF. The CDR3 nucleotides read TGTGCCAGTAAGCAAACTTATGGCTACACCTTC.

This sequence joins TRBV15 and TRBJ2-1; 10 nucleotides match TRBD2. The CDR3 extends over 18 amino acids. CDR1 and CDR2 from the germline V gene are LNHNV and YYDKDF (reference sequence). The V gene end was trimmed by 4 bases and the J gene end by 7 bases; junction bases not matched to a gene: 16. The CDR3 DNA sequence: TGTGCCACCAGCACCTACTCCCGGACTAGCGGAGCACGGAATGAGCAGTTCTTC. Amino acid sequence: CATSTYSRTSGARNEQFF.

This clone has only a few counts. The chain couples TRBV6-5 to TRBJ1-1; TRBD1 is a possible D gene (5 bases). Between the trimmed V and J ends, which lost 2 bases and 1 base, there was a span of 14 bases. This CDR3 has 16 residues. Germline V gene data show CDR1 as MNHEY and CDR2 as SVGAGI. For the CDR3, the DNA is TGTGCCAGCAGTTACGTGGGCGGGGCTGGGAACACTGAAGCTTTCTTT. Translation gives CASSYVGGAGNTEAFF.

V usage is TRBV30 and J usage is TRBJ1-2; TRBD1 agrees at 12 bases. Trimming took 5 bases from V and 7 from J; bases not matched to a gene: 5. The V gene's germline CDR1 is GTSNPN and CDR2 SVGIG (reference sequence). CDR3 length: 13 amino acids. DNA for the CDR3: TGTGCCTGGGGGACAGGGGGCGGTGGTGGCTACACCTTC. The encoded protein is CAWGTGGGGGYTF. The variable domain in full, with the rest retrieved from reference TRBV30 and TRBJ1-2, is SQTIHQWPATLVQPVGSPLSLECTVEGTSNPNLYWYRQAAGRGLQLLFYSVGIGQISSEVPQNLSASRPQDRQFILSSKKLLLSDSGFYLCAWGTGGGGGYTFGSGTRLTVV.

J is TRBJ2-5 and V is TRBV6-1, with 8 bases lining up with TRBD2. V was pared by 7 bases and J by 4 bases, with 11 bases of the junction left unmatched. The CDR3 is 15 amino acids. From germline, CDR1 is MNHNS and CDR2 SASEGT. This CDR3 reads CASTRMGLAGETQYF. The DNA of the CDR3 is TGTGCCAGCACCCGCATGGGGCTAGCGGGAGAGACCCAGTACTTC.

The V call is TRBV6-1, the J call TRBJ1-5; D is perhaps TRBD1 (6 bases). The CDR3 contains 13 residues. Looked up from germline, CDR1 is MNHNS and CDR2 is SASEGT. The V end lost 6 bases, the J end lost 3 bases, and 9 bases lay between the germline ends. The chain's CDR3 is CASRWDNNQPQHF. The CDR3 nucleotides are TGTGCCAGCAGGTGGGACAACAATCAGCCCCAGCATTTT.

This sequence joins TRBV6-1 and TRBJ2-5; 11 nucleotides match TRBD2. The V gene end was trimmed by 3 bases and the J gene end by 6 bases; junction bases not matched to a gene: 12. Germline V gene sequence: CDR1 MNHNS, CDR2 SASEGT. The CDR3 has 17 amino acids. The DNA for the CDR3 is TGTGCCAGCAGTGAGGGGCTAGCGGGGGGTAGTCAGCAGACCCAGTACTTC. Its protein product is CASSEGLAGGSQQTQYF.

V is TRBV5-8 and J is TRBJ1-3; 8 nucleotides agree with TRBD1. The junction had 2 bases not matched to a gene; V was cut back by 7 bases and J by 8 bases. Germline V gives CDR1 SGHTS, CDR2 YDEGEE. There are 11 residues in the CDR3. In nucleotides, the CDR3 is TGTGCCAGCGGACAGGGAGACACCATATATTTT. Protein sequence: CASGQGDTIYF.

The CDR3 DNA reads TGTGCCAGCAGAACTCGCACAGATACGCAGTATTTT. Translated, it gives CASRTRTDTQYF. This rearrangement joins TRBV7-2 to TRBJ2-3, with unresolved D. Germline V CDR1 and CDR2: SGHTA, FQGNSA. CDR3 length equals 12 residues. V lost 6 bases and J lost 1, with 5 bases in between.

The V and J genes are TRBV11-2 and TRBJ1-1; a weak D match, TRBD1 (5 bases). V was pared by 1 base and J by 8 bases, with 8 bases between. The CDR3 runs to 12 residues. Germline lookup yields CDR1 SGHAT and CDR2 FQNNGV. Written as DNA, the CDR3 is TGTGCCAGCAGCTTAGCGGGGGTAGAAGCTTTCTTT. Its protein is CASSLAGVEAFF. The variable domain in full, completed from reference TRBV11-2 and TRBJ1-1, reads EAGVAQSPRYKIIEKRQSVAFWCNPISGHATLYWYQQILGQGPKLLIQFQNNGVVDDSQLPKDRFSAERLKGVDSTLKIQPAKLEDSAVYLCASSLAGVEAFFGQGTRLTVV.

This chain connects TRBV7-9 to TRBJ2-3; D is perhaps TRBD2 (5 bases). The V end was cut by 5 bases, the J end by 4 bases, with 13 bases between. This CDR3 is 14 amino acids long. Germline V gives CDR1 SEHNR, CDR2 FQNEAQ (reference sequence). The CDR3: CASSHRGPADTQYF. The DNA for the CDR3 is TGTGCCAGCAGCCATCGCGGGCCCGCAGATACGCAGTATTTT.

The table lists this clone with a few counts. This chain's CDR3 is CASSLKGGNIQYF. For the CDR3, the DNA is TGTGCCAGCAGCTTAAAGGGGGGGAACATTCAGTACTTC. This chain joins TRBV7-6 and TRBJ2-4; D might be TRBD2 (7 bases). The CDR3 runs 13 residues. Trimming cost V 2 bases and J 7 bases, with 9 bases left between them. CDR1 is SGHVS and CDR2 is FNYEAQ in the germline V gene.

V is TRBV4-2 and J is TRBJ2-1; 11 nucleotides match TRBD2. Germline V gene sequence: CDR1 LGHNA, CDR2 YNFKEQ. The CDR3 totals 16 residues. Trimming took 5 bases from V and 5 from J; bases not matched to a gene: 8. In DNA form, the CDR3 reads TGTGCCAGCAGCGGGGGACTAGCGGAGAGACACAATGAGCAGTTCTTC. Amino acid sequence: CASSGGLAERHNEQFF.

V is TRBV6-6 and J is TRBJ2-2, with D tentatively TRBD2 (6 bases). CDR1 MNHNY and CDR2 SVGAGI come from the germline V gene (reference sequence). The CDR3 runs 13 residues. The germline V and J ends were trimmed by 8 bases and 6 bases, with 13 bases remaining between them. CDR3 amino acids: CASLRGAPGELFF. CDR3 nucleotide sequence: TGTGCCAGCCTGCGCGGGGCCCCCGGGGAGCTGTTTTTT.

The chain couples TRBV5-4 to TRBJ2-5; 9 nucleotides agree with TRBD2. The junction had 8 bases not matched to a gene; V was cut back by 3 bases and J by 5 bases. This CDR3 has 15 residues. The germline V gene encodes CDR1 SGHNT and CDR2 YYREEE (reference sequence). As DNA, the CDR3 is TGTGCCAGCAGCTCTAGCGGGGCTAGTCAGGAGACCCAGTACTTC. Translated, it gives CASSSSGASQETQYF.

The chain carries TRBV2 and TRBJ2-3; 8 bases line up with TRBD1. The CDR3 covers 15 residues. Per germline, CDR1 SNHLY and CDR2 FYNNEI. Trimming took 2 bases from V and 2 from J; bases not matched to a gene: 3. CDR3 nucleotides: TGTGCCAGCAGTGAACGACAGGGGCCCACAGATACGCAGTATTTT. Translating gives CASSERQGPTDTQYF.

This clone has only one observation. Here the CDR3 reads CAWSVQSGETQYF. The CDR3 bases are TGTGCCTGGAGTGTACAATCGGGGGAGACCCAGTACTTC. The chain has TRBV30 and TRBJ2-5; the D gene is possibly TRBD2 (5 bases). The V gene's germline CDR1 is GTSNPN and CDR2 SVGIG (reference sequence). The CDR3 has 13 residues. V was trimmed by 0 bases and J by 5 bases, leaving 10 bases between them.

The chain recombines TRBV5-4 with TRBJ2-5, with 8 nucleotides matching TRBD2. Trimming took 4 bases from V and 1 from J; bases not matched to a gene: 3. In germline, CDR1 is SGHNT, CDR2 YYREEE (reference sequence). The CDR3 covers 14 residues. DNA for the CDR3: TGTGCCAGCAGCCCCGGGAGGGCCCAAGAGACCCAGTACTTC. Residues: CASSPGRAQETQYF.

The rearrangement uses TRBV7-9 and TRBJ2-7; TRBD1 matches at 9 bases. The V gene end was trimmed by 4 bases and the J gene end by 3 bases; junction bases not matched to a gene: 7. The CDR3 is 15 amino acids. In germline, CDR1 is SEHNR, CDR2 FQNEAQ (reference sequence). CDR3 residues: CASSSGQGSSYEQYF. DNA for the CDR3: TGTGCCAGCAGCTCTGGACAGGGGAGTAGCTACGAGCAGTACTTC. The variable domain in full, with the rest retrieved from reference TRBV7-9 and TRBJ2-7, is DTGVSQNPRHKITKRGQNVTFRCDPISEHNRLYWYRQTLGQGPEFLTYFQNEAQLEKSRLLSDRFSAERPKGSFSTLEIQRTEQGDSAMYLCASSSGQGSSYEQYFGPGTRLTVT.

The rearrangement uses TRBV19 and TRBJ1-3; D uncertain. Germline values: CDR1 LNHDA, CDR2 SQIVND (reference sequence). V was pared by 7 bases and J by 2 bases, with 12 bases between. This CDR3 has 14 residues. The CDR3 sequence is CASKAGSAGNTIYF. The CDR3 coding sequence is TGTGCCAGTAAAGCAGGCTCGGCTGGAAACACCATATATTTT.

This chain joins TRBV7-9 and TRBJ2-1, with 7 bases identical to TRBD2. Per the germline V gene, CDR1 is SEHNR and CDR2 is FQNEAQ (reference sequence). The CDR3 runs 15 residues. Losses at the gene ends were 5 bases for V and 5 bases for J; bases not matched to a gene: 9. The CDR3 DNA reads as TGTGCCAGCAGCCCCGGGGGAGGGCCCCACAATGAGCAGTTCTTC. Translation: CASSPGGGPHNEQFF.

This chain uses TRBV28 with TRBJ1-2, with 7 bases that match TRBD1. The CDR3 is 13 residues long. The germline gives CDR1 MDHEN, CDR2 SYDVKM. Unmatched junction bases numbered 5, after V lost 5 bases and J lost 5 bases. CDR3 sequence (DNA): TGTGCCAGCAGTGAGGGACAGACGTATGGCTACACCTTC. Protein sequence: CASSEGQTYGYTF.

The V and J genes are TRBV9 and TRBJ2-1; D possibly corresponds to TRBD1 (6 bases). The CDR3 contains 15 residues. Germline loops: CDR1 SGDLS, CDR2 YYNGEE. V shed 3 bases and J shed 10 bases, with 20 bases lying between them. CDR3 region: CASSGRGVGAREQFF. CDR3 bases: TGTGCCAGCAGCGGTCGGGGAGTGGGGGCGCGAGAGCAGTTCTTC.

The V and J genes are TRBV5-6 and TRBJ2-5; possible D gene TRBD1, 5 bases. Trimming pared 3 bases from V and 4 bases from J, leaving 13 bases between. From germline, CDR1 is SGHDT and CDR2 YYEEEE. The CDR3 runs 14 residues. The CDR3 here is CASSSPRDGETQYF. In DNA, the CDR3 is TGTGCCAGCAGCTCCCCCAGGGATGGAGAGACCCAGTACTTC.

CDR3 in DNA: TGTGCCAGCAGTTTGGAGGAGACCCAGTACTTC. Translating it yields CASSLEETQYF. V gene TRBV28 combines with J gene TRBJ2-5; D unclear. The CDR3 consists of 11 residues. Germline V lookup: CDR1 MDHEN, CDR2 SYDVKM. The ends were cut back, 3 bases at V and 5 bases at J, with 4 bases in the middle.